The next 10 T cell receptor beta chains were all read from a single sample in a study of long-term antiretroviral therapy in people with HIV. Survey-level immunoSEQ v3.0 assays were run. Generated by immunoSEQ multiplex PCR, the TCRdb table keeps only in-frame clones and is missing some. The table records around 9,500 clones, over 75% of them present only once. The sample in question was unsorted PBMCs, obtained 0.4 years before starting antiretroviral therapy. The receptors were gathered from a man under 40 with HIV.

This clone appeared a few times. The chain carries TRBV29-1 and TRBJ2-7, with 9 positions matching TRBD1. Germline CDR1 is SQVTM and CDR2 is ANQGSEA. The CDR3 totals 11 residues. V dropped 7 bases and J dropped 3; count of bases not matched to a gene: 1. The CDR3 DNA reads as TGCAGCGCGGACAGGGGCTACGAGCAGTACTTC. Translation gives CSADRGYEQYF.

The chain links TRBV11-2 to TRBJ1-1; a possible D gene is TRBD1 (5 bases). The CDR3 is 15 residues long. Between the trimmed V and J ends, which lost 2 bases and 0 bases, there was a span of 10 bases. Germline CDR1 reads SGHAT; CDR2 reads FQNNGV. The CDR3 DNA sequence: TGTGCCAGCAGCTTACCGGGACTAATGAACACTGAAGCTTTCTTT. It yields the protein CASSLPGLMNTEAFF.

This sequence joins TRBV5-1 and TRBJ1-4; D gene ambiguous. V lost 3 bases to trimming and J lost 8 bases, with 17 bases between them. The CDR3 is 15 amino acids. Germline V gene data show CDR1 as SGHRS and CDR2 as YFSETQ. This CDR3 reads CASSSGETNYEKLFF. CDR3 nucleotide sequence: TGCGCCAGCAGCTCCGGCGAAACTAACTACGAAAAACTGTTTTTT.

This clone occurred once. The CDR3 bases are TGTGCCAGCAGCCCGGGGAGGGGTACCGGGGAGCTGTTTTTT. It translates to CASSPGRGTGELFF. The genes are TRBV7-6 and TRBJ2-2; TRBD2 matches 7 bases. Losses at the gene ends were 5 bases for V and 5 bases for J; bases not matched to a gene: 5. The CDR3 runs to 14 residues. The germline gives CDR1 SGHVS, CDR2 FNYEAQ. Full variable domain (rest looked up from reference TRBV7-6 and TRBJ2-2): GAGVSQSPRYKVTKRGQDVALRCDPISGHVSLYWYRQALGQGPEFLTYFNYEAQQDKSGLPNDRFSAERPEGSISTLTIQRTEQRDSAMYRCASSPGRGTGELFFGEGSRLTVL.

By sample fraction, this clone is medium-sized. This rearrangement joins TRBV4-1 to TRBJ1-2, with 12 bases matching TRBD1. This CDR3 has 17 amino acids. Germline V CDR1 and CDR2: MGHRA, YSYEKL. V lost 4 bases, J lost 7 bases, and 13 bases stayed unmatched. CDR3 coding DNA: TGCGCCAGCAGCCGACCGGGACAGGGGGCGCGAATTGGTGGCTACACCTTC. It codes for CASSRPGQGARIGGYTF.

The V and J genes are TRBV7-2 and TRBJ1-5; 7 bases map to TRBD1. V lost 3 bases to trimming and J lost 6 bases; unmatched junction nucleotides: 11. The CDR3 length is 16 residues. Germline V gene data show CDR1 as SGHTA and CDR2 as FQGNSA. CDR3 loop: CASSLRTGGFGQPQHF. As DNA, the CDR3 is TGTGCCAGCAGCTTGCGGACAGGAGGGTTCGGTCAGCCCCAGCATTTT.

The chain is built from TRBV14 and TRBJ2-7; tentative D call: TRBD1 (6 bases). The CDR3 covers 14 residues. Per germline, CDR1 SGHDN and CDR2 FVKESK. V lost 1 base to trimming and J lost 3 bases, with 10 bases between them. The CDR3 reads CASSQAQGHYEQYF. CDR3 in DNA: TGTGCCAGCAGCCAAGCCCAGGGACACTACGAGCAGTACTTC.

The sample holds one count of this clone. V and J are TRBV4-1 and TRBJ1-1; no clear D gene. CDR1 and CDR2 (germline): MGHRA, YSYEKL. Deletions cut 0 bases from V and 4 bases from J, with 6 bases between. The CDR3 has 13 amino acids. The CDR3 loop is CASSQDGGTEAFF. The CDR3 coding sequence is TGCGCCAGCAGCCAAGATGGTGGCACTGAAGCTTTCTTT.

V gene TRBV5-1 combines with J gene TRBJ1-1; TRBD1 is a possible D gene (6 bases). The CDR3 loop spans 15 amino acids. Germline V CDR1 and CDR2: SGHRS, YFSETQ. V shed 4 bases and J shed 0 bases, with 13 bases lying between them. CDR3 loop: CASSGGTGLNTEAFF. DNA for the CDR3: TGCGCCAGCAGCGGAGGTACAGGGTTGAACACTGAAGCTTTCTTT.

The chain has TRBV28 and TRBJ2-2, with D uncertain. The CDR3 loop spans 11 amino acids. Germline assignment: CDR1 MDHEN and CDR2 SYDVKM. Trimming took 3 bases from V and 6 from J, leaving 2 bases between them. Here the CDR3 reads CASSFPGELFF. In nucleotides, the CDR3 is TGTGCCAGCAGTTTTCCCGGGGAGCTGTTTTTT.